This T cell receptor beta chain was obtained from a study of blood T cells in healthy people across ages. V lost 2 bases and J lost 5; bases outside the gene matches: 2. The CDR3 covers 13 residues. CDR1 MNHEY and CDR2 SMNVEV come from the germline V gene (reference sequence). A second roughly 6 to 12 cycle PCR used barcoded and J-beta primers. The yield of each sample was at least 2.5 million CDR3-containing paired-end reads. Each CDR3 protein gets one entry after TCRdb re-called the 5' RACE reads with MiXCR. The sample holds about 1.7 million distinct CDR3 sequences, about 30% seen once. The sample providers were healthy Caucasian people from Russia, aged roughly 6 to 95. Per sample, a minimum of 6.5 million PBMCs were isolated.

The chain recombines TRBV27 with TRBJ1-2; 7 bases align to TRBD1. This TCR derives from a woman in her twenties or thirties in good health. Input material: blood. The CDR3 loop is CASSLEGQYGYTF. The CDR3 region has the DNA TGTGCCAGCAGTTTAGAGGGACAGTATGGCTACACCTTC.